The next 4 T cell receptor beta chains were all read from a single sample in a study of blood T cell repertoires in COVID-19. Assay: immunoSEQ multiplex PCR; the TCRdb copy retains only in-frame clones and omits some. In the table there are 210,000 or so clones, roughly 80% of which are singletons. Specimen: peripheral blood. The origin of the receptors is a human donor in a cohort sampled during active COVID-19.

The chain joins TRBV14 to TRBJ2-1; D remains unclear. Germline CDR1 and CDR2: SGHDN and FVKESK. The CDR3 spans 14 residues. The V and J ends lost 0 bases and 7 bases respectively, with 10 bases between them. CDR3 in amino acids: CASSQDPWRNEQFF. The CDR3 DNA is TGTGCCAGCAGCCAAGATCCGTGGAGAAATGAGCAGTTCTTC.

This rearrangement joins TRBV19 to TRBJ2-3; 14 bases fit TRBD2. CDR1 and CDR2 from the germline V gene are LNHDA and SQIVND (reference sequence). V shed 6 bases and J 3 bases; nucleotides not matched to a gene: 2. This CDR3 contains 15 residues. CDR3 amino acids: CASRTSGRGTDTQYF. CDR3 nucleotide sequence: TGTGCCAGTAGGACTAGCGGGAGGGGAACAGATACGCAGTATTTT.

This chain's CDR3 is CASSLTGGSGANVLTF. The DNA of the CDR3 is TGTGCCAGCAGCCTAACAGGGGGCTCTGGGGCCAACGTCCTGACTTTC. The chain links TRBV7-8 to TRBJ2-6, with 8 bases identical to TRBD1. Trimming took 5 bases from V and 0 from J; bases not matched to a gene: 3. CDR1 is SGHVS and CDR2 is FQNEAQ in the germline V gene. CDR3 length: 16 amino acids. Full variable domain (missing parts from reference TRBV7-8 and TRBJ2-6): GAGVSQSPRYKVAKRGQDVALRCDPISGHVSLFWYQQALGQGPEFLTYFQNEAQLDKSGLPSDRFFAERPEGSVSTLKIQRTQQEDSAVYLCASSLTGGSGANVLTFGAGSRLTVL.

Concerning this clone itself: One end of the junction varies from germline; a read error may be responsible. This chain uses TRBV29-1 with TRBJ1-1; D uncertain. Germline CDR1 SQVTM, CDR2 ANQGSEA. The CDR3 is 12 residues long. CDR3 nucleotide sequence: TGCAGCGTGGAAGTCATGAACACTGAAGCTTTCTTT. Translated, it gives CSVEVMNTEAFF.